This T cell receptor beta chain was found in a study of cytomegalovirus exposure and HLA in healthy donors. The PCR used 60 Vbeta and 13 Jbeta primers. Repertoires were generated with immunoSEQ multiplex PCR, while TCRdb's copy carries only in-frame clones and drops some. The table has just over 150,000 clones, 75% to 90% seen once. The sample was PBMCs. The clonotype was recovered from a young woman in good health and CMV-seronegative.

CDR3 nucleotides: TGTGCCAGCAAGGACGGGGGGACCTACAATGAGCAGTTCTTC. Translating it yields CASKDGGTYNEQFF. The V call is TRBV2, the J call TRBJ2-1; 7 bases agree with TRBD2. The CDR3 is made up of 14 amino acids. Germline V CDR1 and CDR2: SNHLY, FYNNEI. The V and J ends lost 7 bases and 2 bases, in that order; junction bases with no gene match: 5.